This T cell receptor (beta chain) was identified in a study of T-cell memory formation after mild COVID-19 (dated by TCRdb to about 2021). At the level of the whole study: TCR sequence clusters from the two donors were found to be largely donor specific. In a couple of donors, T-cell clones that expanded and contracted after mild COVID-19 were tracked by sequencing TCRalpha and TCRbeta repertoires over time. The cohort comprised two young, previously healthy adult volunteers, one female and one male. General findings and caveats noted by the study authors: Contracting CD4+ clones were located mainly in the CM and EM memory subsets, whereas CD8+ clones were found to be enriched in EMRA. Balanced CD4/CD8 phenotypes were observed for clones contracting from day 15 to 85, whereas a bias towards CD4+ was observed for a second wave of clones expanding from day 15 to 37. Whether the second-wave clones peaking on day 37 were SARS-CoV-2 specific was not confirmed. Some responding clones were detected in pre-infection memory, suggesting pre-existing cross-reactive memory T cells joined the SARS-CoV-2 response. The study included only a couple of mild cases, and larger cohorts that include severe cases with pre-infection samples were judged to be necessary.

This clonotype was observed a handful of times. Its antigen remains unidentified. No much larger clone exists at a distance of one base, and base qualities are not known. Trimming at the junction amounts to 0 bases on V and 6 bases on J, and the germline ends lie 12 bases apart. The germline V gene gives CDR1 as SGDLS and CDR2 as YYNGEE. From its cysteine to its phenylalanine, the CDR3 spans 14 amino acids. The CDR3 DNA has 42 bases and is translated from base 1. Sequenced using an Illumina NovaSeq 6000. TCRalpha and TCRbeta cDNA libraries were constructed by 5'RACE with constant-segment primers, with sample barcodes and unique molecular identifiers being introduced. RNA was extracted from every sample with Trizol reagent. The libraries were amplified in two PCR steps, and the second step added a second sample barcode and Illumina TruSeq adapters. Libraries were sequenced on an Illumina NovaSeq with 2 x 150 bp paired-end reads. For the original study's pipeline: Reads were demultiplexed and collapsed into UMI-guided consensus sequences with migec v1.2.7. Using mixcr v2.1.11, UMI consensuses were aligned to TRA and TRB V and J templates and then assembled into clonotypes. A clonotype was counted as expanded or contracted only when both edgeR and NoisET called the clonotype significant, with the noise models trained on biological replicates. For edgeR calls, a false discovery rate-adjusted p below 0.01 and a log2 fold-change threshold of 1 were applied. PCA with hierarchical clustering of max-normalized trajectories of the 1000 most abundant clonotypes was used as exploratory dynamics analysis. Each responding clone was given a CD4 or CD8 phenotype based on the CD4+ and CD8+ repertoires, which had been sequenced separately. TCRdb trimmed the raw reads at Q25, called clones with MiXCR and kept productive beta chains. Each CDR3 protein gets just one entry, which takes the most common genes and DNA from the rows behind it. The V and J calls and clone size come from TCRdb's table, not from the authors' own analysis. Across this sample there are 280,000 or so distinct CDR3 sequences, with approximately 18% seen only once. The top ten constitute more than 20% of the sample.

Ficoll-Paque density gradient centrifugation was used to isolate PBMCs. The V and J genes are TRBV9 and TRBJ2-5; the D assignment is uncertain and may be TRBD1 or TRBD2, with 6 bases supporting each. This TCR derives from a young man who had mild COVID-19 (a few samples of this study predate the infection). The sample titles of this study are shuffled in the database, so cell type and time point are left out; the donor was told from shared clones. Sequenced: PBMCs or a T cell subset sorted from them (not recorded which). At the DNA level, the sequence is TGTGCCAGCAGCGTAGAGGGGGGCTGGCAGACCCAGTACTTC. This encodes CASSVEGGWQTQYF.